One and the same sample provided the 24 T cell receptor beta chains below, sequenced in a study of cytomegalovirus exposure and HLA in healthy donors. In the PCR, 60 Vbeta and 13 Jbeta primers were used. Some clones are missing from TCRdb's copy, which holds only in-frame ones; the method was immunoSEQ multiplex PCR. The data contain more than 95,000 clones, approximately 80% of them seen just once; the ten biggest clones take up about 4.9%. Sequencing was performed on PBMCs. Source of these receptors: a man aged 50 to 59 in good health and CMV-seropositive.

This clone occurred once. The chain has TRBV9 and TRBJ1-6; D gene unclear. Germline-derived CDR1 and CDR2 are SGDLS and YYNGEE. The V and J ends lost 2 bases and 10 bases respectively, with 13 bases between them. CDR3 size: 14 residues. The CDR3 DNA reads as TGTGCCAGCAGCGTCGAGCAGGCCCGGTCACCCCTCCACTTT. Amino acid sequence: CASSVEQARSPLHF. Looking up the rest from reference TRBV9 and TRBJ1-6 gives the full variable domain: DSGVTQTPKHLITATGQRVTLRCSPRSGDLSVYWYQQSLDQGLQFLIQYYNGEERAKGNILERFSAQQFPDLHSELNLSSLELGDSALYFCASSVEQARSPLHFGNGTRLTVT.

The genes are TRBV7-2 and TRBJ2-5; 12 nucleotides agree with TRBD2. Trimming took 1 base from V and 5 from J; bases not matched to a gene: 5. Looked up from germline, CDR1 is SGHTA and CDR2 is FQGNSA. The CDR3 covers 16 residues. This CDR3 reads CASSLGTSGKRETQYF. The CDR3 DNA follows: TGTGCCAGCAGCTTAGGGACTAGCGGGAAAAGGGAGACCCAGTACTTC. Full variable domain (outside the CDR3, taken from reference TRBV7-2 and TRBJ2-5): GAGVSQSPSNKVTEKGKDVELRCDPISGHTALYWYRQSLGQGLEFLIYFQGNSAPDKSGLPSDRFSAERTGGSVSTLTIQRTQQEDSAVYLCASSLGTSGKRETQYFGPGTRLLVL.

The V call is TRBV6-1, the J call TRBJ1-5; the D gene is possibly TRBD1 (6 bases). Looked up from germline, CDR1 is MNHNS and CDR2 is SASEGT. The CDR3 is 14 residues long. The V end lost 4 bases, the J end lost 6 bases, and 13 bases lay between the germline ends. CDR3 coding DNA: TGTGCCAGCAGTGGAGGACAGAGAAGTCAGCCCCAGCATTTT. Its protein is CASSGGQRSQPQHF.

As regards this clone: The junction does not match germline at one end; this may be a read error. The same CDR3 is also encoded by other DNA sequences in this sample. The chain uses TRBV30 and TRBJ1-6, with 7 bases fitting TRBD1. CDR1 and CDR2 from the germline V gene are GTSNPN and SVGIG (reference sequence). The CDR3 is 14 residues long. The CDR3 spells CAWSEGQFNSPLHF. CDR3 bases: TGTGCCTGGAGTGAGGGACAGTTCAATTCGCCCCTCCACTTT.

J is TRBJ1-5 and V is TRBV30, with D tentatively TRBD1 (5 bases). The germline CDR1 and CDR2 sequences are GTSNPN and SVGIG (reference sequence). The CDR3 loop spans 15 amino acids. Trimming removed 3 bases from V and 4 bases from J, with 16 bases in between. The CDR3 bases are TGTGCCTGGAGCGCGAACGTCGGGGGTAATCAGCCCCAGCATTTT. Translating gives CAWSANVGGNQPQHF.

The chain has TRBV5-1 and TRBJ2-2; 9 bases are a match to TRBD1. V gave up 7 bases and J gave up 3 bases; unmatched junction bases: 1. The CDR3 is 13 residues long. Germline V gene lookup returns CDR1 SGHRS and CDR2 YFSETQ. The CDR3 loop reads CASRDRDTGELFF. For the CDR3, the DNA is TGCGCCAGCCGGGACAGGGACACCGGGGAGCTGTTTTTT. Full variable domain (rest looked up from reference TRBV5-1 and TRBJ2-2): KAGVTQTPRYLIKTRGQQVTLSCSPISGHRSVSWYQQTPGQGLQFLFEYFSETQRNKGNFPGRFSGRQFSNSRSEMNVSTLELGDSALYLCASRDRDTGELFFGEGSRLTVL.

The genes are TRBV6-6 and TRBJ1-3; D is perhaps TRBD1 (5 bases). The V end was cut by 8 bases, the J end by 3 bases, with 20 bases between. This CDR3 contains 16 residues. Germline V gene sequence: CDR1 MNHNY, CDR2 SVGAGI (reference sequence). CDR3 sequence (DNA): TGTGCCAGCGGATCGACCCCCAGGGCTTATGGAAACACCATATATTTT. As protein: CASGSTPRAYGNTIYF.

V is TRBV7-9 and J is TRBJ2-5, with TRBD1 matching 7 bases. The V segment lost 1 base and the J segment 1 base; nucleotides outside the gene matches: 3. The CDR3 sequence is 15 residues long. The germline CDR1 and CDR2 sequences are SEHNR and FQNEAQ (reference sequence). CDR3 amino acids: CASSLGGGPQETQYF. The CDR3 DNA follows: TGTGCCAGCAGCTTAGGAGGGGGCCCCCAAGAGACCCAGTACTTC.

The chain employs TRBV7-2 and TRBJ2-1, with 8 bases matching TRBD1. From germline, CDR1 is SGHTA and CDR2 FQGNSA. There are 13 residues in the CDR3. V dropped 5 bases and J dropped 8; count of bases not matched to a gene: 5. In DNA, the CDR3 is TGTGCCAGCAGCGAGACAGGGGAGGATGAGCAGTTCTTC. Residues: CASSETGEDEQFF.

The rearrangement joins TRBV28 to TRBJ2-2, with a weak D call TRBD2 (6 bases). CDR1 is MDHEN and CDR2 is SYDVKM in the germline V gene. Between the trimmed V and J ends, which lost 6 bases and 3 bases, there was a span of 17 bases. The CDR3 runs to 16 residues. The CDR3 spells CASRLDTPGDTGELFF. In DNA, the CDR3 is TGTGCCAGCAGGTTAGACACCCCGGGGGACACCGGGGAGCTGTTTTTT.

This chain connects TRBV5-6 to TRBJ1-5; 9 nucleotides align to TRBD1. This CDR3 comprises 16 residues. Losses at the gene ends were 0 bases for V and 1 base for J; bases not matched to a gene: 2. Germline V CDR1 and CDR2: SGHDT, YYEEEE. Written as DNA, the CDR3 is TGTGCCAGCAGCTTGGGTACAGGGGGCAGCAATCAGCCCCAGCATTTT. It translates to CASSLGTGGSNQPQHF.

V and J are TRBV4-2 and TRBJ2-7; 14 nucleotides agree with TRBD2. Germline V gene data show CDR1 as LGHNA and CDR2 as YNFKEQ. This CDR3 spans 17 amino acids. V lost 2 bases, J lost 1 base, and 4 bases stayed unmatched. The CDR3 loop is CASSQTGTSGGSYEQYF. CDR3 in DNA: TGTGCCAGCAGCCAAACCGGGACTAGCGGGGGATCCTACGAGCAGTACTTC.

The CDR3 DNA reads as TGTGCCAGCAGTGAAGACAGGGGGGATACGCAGTATTTT. This gives the protein CASSEDRGDTQYF. V gene TRBV2 combines with J gene TRBJ2-3; 8 nucleotides agree with TRBD1. CDR1 SNHLY and CDR2 FYNNEI come from the germline V gene. The CDR3 spans 13 residues. The V and J ends lost 1 base and 6 bases, in that order; junction bases with no gene match: 0.

This chain uses TRBV9 with TRBJ2-5; 7 bases align to TRBD2. Trimming cost V 4 bases and J 0 bases; bases outside gene matches: 12. The CDR3 loop spans 17 amino acids. The germline CDR1 and CDR2 sequences are SGDLS and YYNGEE. The CDR3 bases are TGTGCCAGCAGCCCGCACGCGGGGGTCCCGTACCAAGAGACCCAGTACTTC. This encodes CASSPHAGVPYQETQYF.

The chain employs TRBV5-1 and TRBJ1-1; 8 bases match TRBD1. V shed 4 bases and J 5 bases; nucleotides not matched to a gene: 7. Germline V gene data show CDR1 as SGHRS and CDR2 as YFSETQ. This CDR3 is 14 amino acids long. The chain's CDR3 is CASSIGQGITEAFF. CDR3 DNA sequence: TGCGCCAGCAGCATTGGACAGGGAATAACTGAAGCTTTCTTT. Filled out from reference TRBV5-1 and TRBJ1-1, the complete variable domain reads KAGVTQTPRYLIKTRGQQVTLSCSPISGHRSVSWYQQTPGQGLQFLFEYFSETQRNKGNFPGRFSGRQFSNSRSEMNVSTLELGDSALYLCASSIGQGITEAFFGQGTRLTVV.

This clone was observed a handful of times. The chain couples TRBV5-6 to TRBJ2-1; D not certain. The CDR3 has 13 amino acids. Per germline, CDR1 SGHDT and CDR2 YYEEEE. V was clipped by 0 bases and J by 10 bases, with 11 bases between them. This CDR3 is CASSLAQATEQFF. The CDR3 DNA is TGTGCCAGCAGCTTGGCTCAGGCTACCGAGCAGTTCTTC.

The gene calls are TRBV6-5 and TRBJ2-3; 9 bases agree with TRBD2. CDR1 MNHEY and CDR2 SVGAGI come from the germline V gene. The CDR3 contains 16 residues. Trimming took 0 bases from V and 1 from J; bases not matched to a gene: 2. In DNA form, the CDR3 reads TGTGCCAGCAGTTACTCCCGGACTAGCGGCACAGATACGCAGTATTTT. Its translation is CASSYSRTSGTDTQYF.

This chain uses TRBV4-1 with TRBJ1-3; D perhaps matches TRBD1 (5 bases). Germline CDR1 and CDR2: MGHRA and YSYEKL. Trimming stripped 4 bases from V and 3 bases from J, with 19 bases between. The CDR3 contains 17 residues. CDR3 DNA: TGCGCCAGCAGCCCCTTACGCCAAGGGGTTGGTGGAAACACCATATATTTT. Protein sequence: CASSPLRQGVGGNTIYF.

The genes are TRBV6-1 and TRBJ2-5, with 11 bases that match TRBD2. Per the germline V gene, CDR1 is MNHNS and CDR2 is SASEGT. This CDR3 comprises 14 residues. Trimming removed 8 bases from V and 5 bases from J; junction bases left unmatched: 7. This chain's CDR3 is CASGVAGGRETQYF. DNA of the CDR3: TGTGCCAGCGGGGTAGCGGGAGGGCGGGAGACCCAGTACTTC.

This clone was seen a handful of times. The rearrangement links TRBV10-1 to TRBJ2-2, with 7 bases matching TRBD2. V lost 2 bases and J lost 9; bases outside the gene matches: 9. In germline, CDR1 is WNHNN, CDR2 SYGVQD (reference sequence). This CDR3 has 15 amino acids. The DNA for the CDR3 is TGCGCCAGCAGTGAGGGCGGGGAGGGCGCCCGGGAGCTGTTTTTT. The encoded protein is CASSEGGEGARELFF.

The V and J genes are TRBV7-9 and TRBJ2-7; TRBD1 matches 8 bases. This CDR3 is 16 amino acids long. The V and J ends lost 5 bases and 6 bases, in that order; junction bases with no gene match: 15. From germline, CDR1 is SEHNR and CDR2 FQNEAQ (reference sequence). DNA for the CDR3: TGTGCCAGCAGCCAATCAGGGGGCACCCCTTTTGGCGAGCAGTACTTC. Translated: CASSQSGGTPFGEQYF.

V gene TRBV5-1 combines with J gene TRBJ2-7; 7 bases fit TRBD1. After removal of 0 bases from V and 3 bases from J, the junction contained 6 bases not matched to a gene. The CDR3 is 15 amino acids. Germline lookup yields CDR1 SGHRS and CDR2 YFSETQ. CDR3 in DNA: TGCGCCAGCAGCTTGGGACAGGGTCTGGGCTACGAGCAGTACTTC. Translation gives CASSLGQGLGYEQYF. The full variable domain, its missing parts supplied by reference TRBV5-1 and TRBJ2-7, is KAGVTQTPRYLIKTRGQQVTLSCSPISGHRSVSWYQQTPGQGLQFLFEYFSETQRNKGNFPGRFSGRQFSNSRSEMNVSTLELGDSALYLCASSLGQGLGYEQYFGPGTRLTVT.

CDR3: CASSFSPYTDTQYF. CDR3 coding DNA: TGTGCCAGCAGCTTTAGTCCCTACACAGATACGCAGTATTTT. The genes are TRBV7-2 and TRBJ2-3; D is uncertain. The CDR3 has 14 residues. The V gene's germline CDR1 is SGHTA and CDR2 FQGNSA. Trimming removed 3 bases at V and 2 bases at J, with 9 bases between.

A single count supports this clone. The chain joins TRBV5-1 to TRBJ2-1; tentative D call: TRBD2 (6 bases). V lost 0 bases and J 9 bases, leaving 13 bases between the germline ends. The germline CDR1 and CDR2 sequences are SGHRS and YFSETQ. This CDR3 has 14 residues. The CDR3 region is CASSLVPTSSEQFF. Written as DNA, the CDR3 is TGCGCCAGCAGCTTGGTCCCTACTAGCTCTGAGCAGTTCTTC.